The 21 T cell receptor beta chains listed next were all sequenced from one sample in a study of T cells in Graves' hyperthyroidism and ophthalmopathy. RNA transcripts were the template for amplifying TCR beta CDR3 regions. HTBI primers drove first-round RT-PCR of the TCR CDR3. TCRdb called the multiplex PCR reads again in MiXCR, with one record for every CDR3 protein. The table has fewer than 550,000 distinct CDR3 sequences, approximately 15% seen once. Sequenced sample: blood. The receptors here all came from a woman aged 18-29 years with Graves' hyperthyroidism.

This clonotype was counted a few times. V is TRBV24-1 and J is TRBJ2-2; D not resolved. Germline assignment: CDR1 KGHDR and CDR2 SFDVKD. V was clipped by 0 bases and J by 3 bases, with 7 bases between them. The CDR3 length is 15 residues. CDR3 DNA: TGTGCCACCAGTGATTTGGAATCCCACACCGGGGAGCTGTTTTTT. This translates into CATSDLESHTGELFF.

This sequence joins TRBV28 and TRBJ2-4; 11 bases align to TRBD1. Per germline, CDR1 MDHEN and CDR2 SYDVKM. V gave up 5 bases and J gave up 2 bases; unmatched junction bases: 8. There are 17 residues in the CDR3. The CDR3: CASSPRGQGESKNIQYF. The CDR3 DNA sequence: TGTGCCAGCAGTCCCCGGGGACAGGGGGAATCCAAAAACATTCAGTACTTC.

The table lists this clonotype with many counts. The gene calls are TRBV3-1 and TRBJ2-2; the D gene is possibly TRBD1 (6 bases). V lost 4 bases, J lost 11 bases, and 17 bases lay in between. Germline-derived CDR1 and CDR2 are LGHDT and YNNKEL (reference sequence). The CDR3 loop spans 14 amino acids. CDR3 nucleotides: TGTGCCAGCAGCCCAGCGCGGGCAGGGGACGAGCTGTTTTTT. Residues: CASSPARAGDELFF.

In this sample, this clonotype turned up many times. The chain combines TRBV7-9 with TRBJ1-1; no firm D call. The V gene's germline CDR1 is SEHNR and CDR2 FQNEAQ (reference sequence). Trimming took 5 bases from V and 1 from J, leaving 2 bases between them. The CDR3 loop spans 11 amino acids. The CDR3, as DNA: TGTGCCAGCAGCGCGAACACTGAAGCTTTCTTT. Its translation is CASSANTEAFF. Looking up the rest from reference TRBV7-9 and TRBJ1-1 gives the full variable domain: DTGVSQNPRHKITKRGQNVTFRCDPISEHNRLYWYRQTLGQGPEFLTYFQNEAQLEKSRLLSDRFSAERPKGSFSTLEIQRTEQGDSAMYLCASSANTEAFFGQGTRLTVV.

This clonotype was detected many times. The chain employs TRBV12-3 or TRBV12-4 and TRBJ2-7; D tentatively fits TRBD1 or TRBD2 (5 bases each). The V end lost 6 bases, the J end lost 0 bases, and 18 bases lay between the germline ends. This CDR3 region has 16 residues. The CDR3 DNA reads as TGTGCCAGCAGCCAGGGAGCTCACACGAGCTCCTACGAGCAGTACTTC. It encodes CASSQGAHTSSYEQYF.

Many counts were recorded for this clonotype. This chain joins TRBV3-1 and TRBJ2-7; D is unclear. V was trimmed by 0 bases and J by 0 bases, leaving 9 bases between them. The CDR3 spans 15 residues. Germline CDR1 reads LGHDT; CDR2 reads YNNKEL (reference sequence). CDR3 nucleotide sequence: TGTGCCAGCAGCCAAGATCCCTTAGACTCCTACGAGCAGTACTTC. Its protein product is CASSQDPLDSYEQYF.

This clonotype was observed a handful of times. V gene TRBV6-1 combines with J gene TRBJ2-2; 9 bases map to TRBD1. There are 16 residues in the CDR3. The germline gives CDR1 MNHNS, CDR2 SASEGT. V shed 6 bases and J 3 bases; nucleotides not matched to a gene: 8. CDR3: CASRRTGARYTGELFF. The CDR3 DNA reads as TGTGCCAGCAGAAGGACAGGGGCCAGGTACACCGGGGAGCTGTTTTTT.

V gene TRBV18 combines with J gene TRBJ2-2; D may correspond to TRBD1 or TRBD2 (5 bases each). The CDR3 sequence is 17 residues long. Germline V gene sequence: CDR1 KGHSH, CDR2 LQKENI. V lost 2 bases and J 0 bases, leaving 13 bases between the germline ends. The DNA for the CDR3 is TGTGCCAGCTCACCAGCGATTACGGGGCCGAACACCGGGGAGCTGTTTTTT. It yields the protein CASSPAITGPNTGELFF.

The genes are TRBV20-1 and TRBJ1-1; maybe TRBD1 (5 bases). V lost 3 bases and J 4 bases, leaving 18 bases between the germline ends. The germline gives CDR1 DFQATT, CDR2 SNEGSKA (reference sequence). The CDR3 loop spans 15 amino acids. Written as DNA, the CDR3 is TGCAGTGCTAGTGATTTCGTTACAGGTGGCACTGAAGCTTTCTTT. Protein product: CSASDFVTGGTEAFF.

In its sample, this clonotype was seen many times. The chain couples TRBV3-1 to TRBJ2-1, with 7 nucleotides matching TRBD2. The CDR3 is 13 amino acids. The germline CDR1 and CDR2 sequences are LGHDT and YNNKEL (reference sequence). V was clipped by 11 bases and J by 5 bases; unmatched bases: 9. CDR3 protein: CASRAGGNNEQFF. DNA of the CDR3: TGTGCCTCCAGGGCCGGGGGGAACAATGAGCAGTTCTTC.

This clonotype came up many times. The chain joins TRBV4-1 to TRBJ1-1; D gene unclear. The CDR3 consists of 13 residues. V shed 3 bases and J shed 0 bases, with 5 bases lying between them. CDR1 MGHRA and CDR2 YSYEKL come from the germline V gene. Here the CDR3 DNA reads TGCGCCAGCAGCCACCCATTGAACACTGAAGCTTTCTTT. Protein: CASSHPLNTEAFF.

The chain combines TRBV10-2 with TRBJ1-1; possibly TRBD1 for D (5 bases). Germline CDR1 and CDR2: WSHSY and SAAADI. CDR3 length equals 14 residues. V gave up 4 bases and J gave up 3 bases, with 12 bases separating them. The CDR3 nucleotides read TGCGCCAGCAGTGGAAGGGGCGGCGACACTGAAGCTTTCTTT. Its translation is CASSGRGGDTEAFF.

The table lists this clonotype with a few counts. This chain joins TRBV4-3 and TRBJ2-6; perhaps TRBD1 as D (6 bases). This CDR3 is 16 amino acids long. V lost 0 bases to trimming and J lost 2 bases, with 8 bases between them. Germline V gives CDR1 LGHNA, CDR2 YSLEER. CDR3 in DNA: TGCGCCAGCAGCCAAGATGGGGGCGCTGGGGCCAACGTCCTGACTTTC. This encodes CASSQDGGAGANVLTF.

Many counts were recorded for this clonotype. V gene TRBV20-1 combines with J gene TRBJ2-5; D uncertain. CDR1 and CDR2 (germline): DFQATT, SNEGSKA (reference sequence). Trimming left V 3 bases short and J 0 bases short, with 5 bases between. There are 12 residues in the CDR3. The CDR3, as DNA: TGCAGTGCTAGTTACAACCAAGAGACCCAGTACTTC. Encoded protein: CSASYNQETQYF.

This clonotype was detected only a few times. This chain joins TRBV5-1 and TRBJ1-5, with D possibly TRBD1 on 5 matching bases. CDR1 SGHRS and CDR2 YFSETQ come from the germline V gene. This CDR3 spans 14 amino acids. V gave up 1 base and J gave up 7 bases, with 12 bases separating them. CDR3 bases: TGCGCCAGCAGCTTGTCCCAGGGAGGACAGCCCCAGCATTTT. Protein: CASSLSQGGQPQHF.

This clonotype was seen ten or more times. The chain is built from TRBV7-9 and TRBJ1-2; D is unclear. Germline V gene data show CDR1 as SEHNR and CDR2 as FQNEAQ (reference sequence). V shed 8 bases and J shed 8 bases, with 18 bases lying between them. The CDR3 contains 13 residues. CDR3 DNA sequence: TGTGCCAGCCTAACGGACCTCACCCAGGGCTACACCTTC. It encodes CASLTDLTQGYTF.

This clonotype was seen many times. J is TRBJ2-3 and V is TRBV29-1; D is unresolved. The germline V gene has CDR1 SQVTM and CDR2 ANQGSEA. The CDR3 runs to 13 residues. Trimming removed 7 bases from V and 4 bases from J, with 15 bases in between. CDR3 loop: CSGSLSGPDTQYF. In nucleotides, the CDR3 is TGCAGCGGGAGTCTTTCCGGCCCAGATACGCAGTATTTT.

This chain links TRBV19 with TRBJ2-1; 11 bases align to TRBD2. Germline V gene data show CDR1 as LNHDA and CDR2 as SQIVND (reference sequence). This CDR3 comprises 15 residues. V lost 6 bases, J lost 2 bases, and 3 bases stayed unmatched. Here the CDR3 reads CASRPLAGAYNEQFF. Written as DNA, the CDR3 is TGTGCCAGTAGGCCACTAGCGGGAGCCTACAATGAGCAGTTCTTC.

Many counts were recorded for this clonotype. The V and J genes are TRBV4-1 and TRBJ1-2; D remains ambiguous. CDR1 is MGHRA, CDR2 YSYEKL, per germline. V shed 1 base and J shed 5 bases, with 5 bases lying between them. The CDR3 is 12 amino acids. This chain's CDR3 is CASSQVSYGYTF. DNA for the CDR3: TGCGCCAGCAGCCAAGTGAGTTATGGCTACACCTTC.

This clonotype has more than one count but fewer than ten. For the CDR3, the DNA is TGTGCCAGCAGGGGACAGGGGGGGAATCAGCCCCAGCATTTT. Translation: CASRGQGGNQPQHF. The chain has TRBV12-3 or TRBV12-4 and TRBJ1-5, with 11 bases fitting TRBD1. Unmatched junction bases numbered 2, after V lost 6 bases and J lost 4 bases. This CDR3 is built from 14 residues.

The chain employs TRBV6-1 and TRBJ2-7; D unclear. V was pared by 7 bases and J by 6 bases, with 22 bases between. The germline gives CDR1 MNHNS, CDR2 SASEGT. There are 15 residues in the CDR3. As DNA, the CDR3 is TGTGCCAGCACCTCTCCCTTCGCGGTTCCCCCCGAGCAGTACTTC. Amino acid sequence: CASTSPFAVPPEQYF.